Listed here is a single T cell receptor beta chain. The antigen is not known. The CDR3 contains 14 residues. The V and J ends lost 3 bases and 7 bases respectively, with 13 bases between them. CDR1 and CDR2 from the germline V gene are SGHTA and FQGNSA. The time point denotes: patch test 3, about 24 weeks after DPC sensitization. Treatment specified: therapeutic diphenylcyclopropenone sensitization with weekly scalp DPC. Ahead of each patch test application, blood was drawn. Unfractionated whole blood served as the source for total RNA extraction. The sample originates from a study of human T cells and chemical hapten exposure. Overall study findings and caveats: Positive correlation was observed between PT1 expanded TCR counts and patch test score.

TCRdb reprocessed the RACE reads with MiXCR, giving one entry per CDR3 protein. The sample holds tens of thousands of distinct CDR3 sequences, approximately 10% seen once. V gene TRBV7-2 combines with J gene TRBJ1-5; D is perhaps TRBD1 (5 bases). The source material was whole blood, sampled in connection with sensitization to the hapten diphenylcyclopropenone (DPC). The source of this sequence is a woman in her 30s with alopecia areata. Some clones in this sample may be carry-over from other donors' samples. Here the CDR3 DNA reads TGTGCCAGCAGCTTTGTGAGGGGAGACCAGCCCCAGCATTTT. Translation: CASSFVRGDQPQHF.